Below, one TCR beta chain is given with its context. Antigen unknown. The assay was immunoSEQ multiplex PCR, and TCRdb's table has in-frame clones only and misses some. The sample comprises about 69,000 clones, around 93% of which are singletons, and about 0.93% rests with the top ten. The study drew the donors from its roughly 110-subject validation cohort, separate from the roughly 670-subject first cohort. CDR1 is LNHDA and CDR2 is SQIVND in the germline V gene (reference sequence). After removal of 3 bases from V and 2 bases from J, the junction contained 4 bases not matched to a gene. The CDR3 is 14 residues long. This sample is part of a study of cytomegalovirus exposure and HLA in healthy donors. General study results and limits: Cytomegalovirus status was reportedly diagnosed by the classifier with high specificity and sensitivity. Subsequent analysis revealed that first-cohort TCR clusters tended to co-occur in the approximately 120 validation repertoires. A few CMV-associated chains were confirmed in vitro to be specific for CMV antigens.

This chain joins TRBV19 and TRBJ2-7, with 7 bases identical to TRBD1. The sequenced material came from PBMCs. This receptor was taken from a woman between 18 and 30 years old in good health and CMV-seronegative. The CDR3 DNA reads as TGTGCCAGTAGTATTCCGGGACAGACCTACGAGCAGTACTTC. Its protein is CASSIPGQTYEQYF.